This is a list of T cell receptor beta chains from one sample in a study of cytomegalovirus exposure and HLA in healthy donors. Assay used: immunoSEQ multiplex PCR; TCRdb lists only in-frame clones, some missing. The sample shows roughly 150,000 clones, approximately 84% of them seen only once. Source material: PBMCs. The receptor set was obtained from a man under 40 in good health and CMV-seropositive. Both conserved end residues are part of each CDR3. D genes are given only for firm matches. Not all rows give a size; the values are once, few, many and, for expanded clones, a class.

>.|14|TRBJ1-2|TRBV5-1|.
CASRNSTANYGYTF
TGCGCCAGCCGGAATTCGACAGCTAACTATGGCTACACCTTC
>TRBD1|15|TRBJ1-1|TRBV10-3|.
CATLPNKGAGTEAFF
TGTGCCACCCTCCCCAACAAGGGGGCGGGCACTGAAGCTTTCTTT
>TRBD2|13|TRBJ2-1|TRBV2|.
CASAGTTYNEQFF
TGTGCCAGTGCCGGGACTACCTACAATGAGCAGTTCTTC
>TRBD1|16|TRBJ2-3|TRBV5-4|.
CASSLSGQGVTDTQYF
TGTGCCAGCAGCTTGTCTGGACAGGGGGTCACAGATACGCAGTATTTT
>TRBD2|15|TRBJ2-7|TRBV5-1|.
CASSSASGSLYEQYF
TGCGCCAGCAGCTCAGCTAGCGGGAGTCTCTACGAGCAGTACTTC
>TRBD2|16|TRBJ2-5|TRBV9|.
CASSVGTSGGQETQYF
TGTGCCAGCAGCGTAGGAACTAGCGGGGGCCAAGAGACCCAGTACTTC
>.|13|TRBJ1-2|TRBV4-1|.
CASSQVVLYGYTF
TGCGCCAGCAGCCAAGTGGTCCTATATGGCTACACCTTC
>TRBD2|15|TRBJ2-1|TRBV27|few
CASSSLAGAYNEQFF
TGTGCCAGCAGTTCTCTAGCGGGAGCCTACAATGAGCAGTTCTTC
>.|13|TRBJ1-2|TRBV5-1|.
CASSFSQNYGYTF
TGCGCCAGCAGCTTCAGTCAGAACTATGGCTACACCTTC
>TRBD2|13|TRBJ2-7|TRBV5-1|.
CASSQRGTYEQYF
TGCGCCAGCAGCCAGCGGGGGACCTACGAGCAGTACTTC
>.|15|TRBJ1-1|TRBV19|.
CASSTGSIMNTEAFF
TGTGCCAGTAGTACCGGGTCGATAATGAACACTGAAGCTTTCTTT
>.|15|TRBJ1-2|TRBV6-5|.
CASSYSEVWGYGYTF
TGTGCCAGCAGTTACTCGGAGGTCTGGGGCTATGGCTACACCTTC